The present TCR beta chain was sequenced within a study of tumor and adjacent non-tumor tissue in lung cancer. A modified ARM-PCR protocol with three rounds of nested PCR amplified TCRbeta. TCRdb passed the multiplex PCR reads through MiXCR, listing each CDR3 protein once. The sample lists 100,000 or so distinct CDR3 sequences, 60% to 80% occurring once. Regarding this clonotype: The junction differs from germline at one of its ends, possibly a read error.

RNA was extracted from bulk tissue without any cell sorting. Distant lung tissue was collected more than 3 cm away from the tumor edge. Per germline, CDR1 MGHRA and CDR2 YSYEKL. The CDR3 has 16 amino acids. Specimen: distant non-tumor lung tissue. The clonotype originates from a man in his thirties or forties with non-small cell lung cancer. The rearrangement uses TRBV4-1 and TRBJ1-3, with D maybe TRBD1 (5 bases). CDR3 coding DNA: TGCGCCAACAGCCAAGCAAATGGGGGGGTTGGAAACACCATATATTTT. It yields the protein CANSQANGGVGNTIYF.